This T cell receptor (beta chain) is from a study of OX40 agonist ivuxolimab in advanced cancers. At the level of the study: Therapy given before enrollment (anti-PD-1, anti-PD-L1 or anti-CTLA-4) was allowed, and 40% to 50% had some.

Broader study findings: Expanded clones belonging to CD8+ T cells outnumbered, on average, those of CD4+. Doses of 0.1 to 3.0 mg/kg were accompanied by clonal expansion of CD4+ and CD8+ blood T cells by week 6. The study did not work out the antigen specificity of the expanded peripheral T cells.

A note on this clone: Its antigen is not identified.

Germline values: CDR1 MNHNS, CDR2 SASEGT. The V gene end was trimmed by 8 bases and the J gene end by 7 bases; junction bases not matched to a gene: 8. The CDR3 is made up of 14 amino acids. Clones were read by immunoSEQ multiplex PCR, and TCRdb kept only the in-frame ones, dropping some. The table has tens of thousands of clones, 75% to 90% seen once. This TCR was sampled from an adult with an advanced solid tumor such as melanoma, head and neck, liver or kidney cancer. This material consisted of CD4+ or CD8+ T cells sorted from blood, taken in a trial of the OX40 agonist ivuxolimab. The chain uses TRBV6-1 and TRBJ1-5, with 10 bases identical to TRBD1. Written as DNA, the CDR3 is TGTGCCAGCTGGGGACAGGGGCTTAAACAGCCCCAGCATTTT. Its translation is CASWGQGLKQPQHF.